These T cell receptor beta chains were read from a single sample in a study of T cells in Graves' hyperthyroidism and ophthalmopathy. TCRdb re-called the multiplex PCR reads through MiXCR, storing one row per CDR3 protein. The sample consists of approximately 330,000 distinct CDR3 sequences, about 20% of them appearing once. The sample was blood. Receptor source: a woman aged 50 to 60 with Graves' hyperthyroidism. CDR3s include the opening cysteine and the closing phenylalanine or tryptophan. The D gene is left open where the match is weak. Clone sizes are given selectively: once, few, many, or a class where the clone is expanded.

cdr3_aa: CASSSQGRENEQFF; cdr3_nt: TGTGCCAGCAGTTCTCAGGGGAGGGAGAATGAGCAGTTCTTC; j_call: TRBJ2-1; clone_size: few; d_call: .; v_call: TRBV27
cdr3_aa: CATRVSGANVLTF; cdr3_nt: TGTGCCACCCGCGTCTCTGGGGCCAACGTCCTGACTTTC; j_call: TRBJ2-6; clone_size: few; d_call: .; v_call: TRBV7-2
cdr3_aa: CASSAGGFETQYF; cdr3_nt: TGCGCCAGCAGTGCGGGGGGCTTTGAGACCCAGTACTTC; j_call: TRBJ2-5; clone_size: .; d_call: TRBD2; v_call: TRBV5-1
cdr3_aa: CASSLVGSTDQETQYF; cdr3_nt: TGTGCCAGCAGCTTAGTGGGCAGTACTGATCAAGAGACCCAGTACTTC; j_call: TRBJ2-5; clone_size: few; d_call: .; v_call: TRBV11-2
cdr3_aa: CASSSPGQGYSPLHF; cdr3_nt: TGTGCCAGCAGCTCGCCGGGACAGGGGTATTCACCCCTCCACTTT; j_call: TRBJ1-6; clone_size: many; d_call: TRBD1; v_call: TRBV7-8
cdr3_aa: CASTSGGGLSYEQYF; cdr3_nt: TGTGCCAGCACCTCAGGGGGGGGGCTCTCCTACGAGCAGTACTTC; j_call: TRBJ2-7; clone_size: many; d_call: .; v_call: TRBV7-2
cdr3_aa: CASSTLDGYEQYF; cdr3_nt: TGTGCCAGCAGTACCCTCGACGGATACGAGCAGTACTTC; j_call: TRBJ2-7; clone_size: many; d_call: .; v_call: TRBV6-1
cdr3_aa: CASSYSRVQETQYF; cdr3_nt: TGTGCCAGCAGTTACTCAAGGGTCCAAGAGACCCAGTACTTC; j_call: TRBJ2-5; clone_size: many; d_call: .; v_call: TRBV6-5
cdr3_aa: CATVNLTGFTEAFF; cdr3_nt: TGTGCCACCGTCAACCTGACAGGTTTCACTGAAGCTTTCTTT; j_call: TRBJ1-1; clone_size: many; d_call: .; v_call: TRBV10-3
cdr3_aa: CASSVTTGELFF; cdr3_nt: TGCGCCAGCAGCGTGACTACCGGGGAGCTGTTTTTT; j_call: TRBJ2-2; clone_size: few; d_call: .; v_call: TRBV5-1
cdr3_aa: CASSLQTVSGNTIYF; cdr3_nt: TGTGCCAGCAGCTTGCAGACAGTCTCTGGAAACACCATATATTTT; j_call: TRBJ1-3; clone_size: few; d_call: .; v_call: TRBV5-5
cdr3_aa: CASSISFSGANVLTF; cdr3_nt: TGTGCCAGTAGTATCAGCTTCTCTGGGGCCAACGTCCTGACTTTC; j_call: TRBJ2-6; clone_size: many; d_call: .; v_call: TRBV19
cdr3_aa: CASSFDRRGEKLFF; cdr3_nt: TGTGCCAGCAGTTTTGACAGAAGAGGTGAAAAACTGTTTTTT; j_call: TRBJ1-4; clone_size: .; d_call: .; v_call: TRBV6-5
cdr3_aa: CASNPRTVGLETQYF; cdr3_nt: TGTGCCAGCAACCCAAGGACGGTCGGTCTCGAGACCCAGTACTTC; j_call: TRBJ2-5; clone_size: many; d_call: .; v_call: TRBV6-2/TRBV6-3
cdr3_aa: CANRRGLDGYTF; cdr3_nt: TGTGCCAACCGACGGGGGTTAGATGGCTACACCTTC; j_call: TRBJ1-2; clone_size: .; d_call: .; v_call: TRBV30
cdr3_aa: CAISDTLNTEAFF; cdr3_nt: TGTGCCATCAGCGACACACTGAACACTGAAGCTTTCTTT; j_call: TRBJ1-1; clone_size: many; d_call: .; v_call: TRBV10-3
cdr3_aa: CASSPPSGIGTDTQYF; cdr3_nt: TGTGCCAGCAGTCCCCCTAGCGGAATCGGCACAGATACGCAGTATTTT; j_call: TRBJ2-3; clone_size: many; d_call: TRBD2; v_call: TRBV2
cdr3_aa: CASSLTSGLDVASGANVLTF; cdr3_nt: TGTGCCAGCAGCTTAACGTCGGGGTTGGACGTGGCTTCTGGGGCCAACGTCCTGACTTTC; j_call: TRBJ2-6; clone_size: .; d_call: .; v_call: TRBV7-3
cdr3_aa: CSARDLPGFGEQFF; cdr3_nt: TGCAGTGCTAGAGATCTCCCAGGGTTTGGCGAGCAGTTCTTC; j_call: TRBJ2-1; clone_size: .; d_call: .; v_call: TRBV20-1
cdr3_aa: CASSTRDSAYNEQFF; cdr3_nt: TGTGCCAGCAGCACTCGGGACTCCGCCTACAATGAGCAGTTCTTC; j_call: TRBJ2-1; clone_size: many; d_call: .; v_call: TRBV7-9
cdr3_aa: CASSAGIRTEAFF; cdr3_nt: TGCGCCAGCAGTGCGGGCATACGGACTGAAGCTTTCTTT; j_call: TRBJ1-1; clone_size: few; d_call: .; v_call: TRBV10-1
cdr3_aa: CSARRSVGEQFF; cdr3_nt: TGCAGTGCTAGGAGGTCCGTAGGGGAGCAGTTCTTC; j_call: TRBJ2-1; clone_size: many; d_call: .; v_call: TRBV20-1
cdr3_aa: CASSQTTDQETQYF; cdr3_nt: TGTGCCAGCAGCCAAACGACAGATCAAGAGACCCAGTACTTC; j_call: TRBJ2-5; clone_size: many; d_call: .; v_call: TRBV11-2
cdr3_aa: CASSKGLAVFTDTQYF; cdr3_nt: TGTGCCAGCAGCAAGGGACTAGCGGTTTTCACAGATACGCAGTATTTT; j_call: TRBJ2-3; clone_size: many; d_call: TRBD2; v_call: TRBV3-1
cdr3_aa: CASSPGREETQYF; cdr3_nt: TGTGCCAGCAGCCCCGGAAGGGAGGAGACCCAGTACTTC; j_call: TRBJ2-5; clone_size: many; d_call: .; v_call: TRBV6-1
cdr3_aa: CASSPFGPQETQYF; cdr3_nt: TGTGCCAGCAGCCCGTTTGGACCTCAAGAGACCCAGTACTTC; j_call: TRBJ2-5; clone_size: .; d_call: .; v_call: TRBV12-3/TRBV12-4
cdr3_aa: CASSFYRPPETQYF; cdr3_nt: TGTGCCAGCAGTTTTTACAGGCCCCCAGAGACCCAGTACTTC; j_call: TRBJ2-5; clone_size: few; d_call: .; v_call: TRBV6-1
cdr3_aa: CSARGTGGLADTQYF; cdr3_nt: TGCAGTGCTAGAGGGACCGGGGGGCTTGCAGATACGCAGTATTTT; j_call: TRBJ2-3; clone_size: many; d_call: .; v_call: TRBV20-1
cdr3_aa: CAISESGANTEAFF; cdr3_nt: TGTGCCATCAGTGAGTCGGGCGCGAACACTGAAGCTTTCTTT; j_call: TRBJ1-1; clone_size: .; d_call: .; v_call: TRBV10-3
cdr3_aa: CSARLGRGASGSNEQYF; cdr3_nt: TGCAGTGCTAGGTTGGGCAGGGGGGCTAGCGGGAGTAACGAGCAGTACTTC; j_call: TRBJ2-7; clone_size: few; d_call: TRBD2; v_call: TRBV20-1
cdr3_aa: CSAPQDRNEKLFF; cdr3_nt: TGCAGTGCCCCGCAGGACCGGAATGAAAAACTGTTTTTT; j_call: TRBJ1-4; clone_size: many; d_call: .; v_call: TRBV20-1
cdr3_aa: CASSIGAGGTEAFF; cdr3_nt: TGTGCCAGCAGTATCGGTGCAGGGGGCACTGAAGCTTTCTTT; j_call: TRBJ1-1; clone_size: many; d_call: TRBD1; v_call: TRBV27
cdr3_aa: CSAKETTDTQYF; cdr3_nt: TGCAGTGCTAAGGAGACCACAGATACGCAGTATTTT; j_call: TRBJ2-3; clone_size: many; d_call: .; v_call: TRBV20-1
cdr3_aa: CASSRVARSSYNEQFF; cdr3_nt: TGTGCCAGTAGTAGAGTAGCGCGAAGCTCCTACAATGAGCAGTTCTTC; j_call: TRBJ2-1; clone_size: few; d_call: .; v_call: TRBV19
cdr3_aa: CASSRLGRDIQETQYF; cdr3_nt: TGCGCCAGCAGCCGGTTAGGGAGGGACATCCAAGAGACCCAGTACTTC; j_call: TRBJ2-5; clone_size: few; d_call: .; v_call: TRBV5-1
cdr3_aa: CASSWVTGKQETQYF; cdr3_nt: TGCGCCAGCAGCTGGGTAACAGGTAAACAAGAGACCCAGTACTTC; j_call: TRBJ2-5; clone_size: few; d_call: .; v_call: TRBV5-1
cdr3_aa: CASSPQGFAGDTIYF; cdr3_nt: TGTGCCAGCAGCCCCCAGGGATTCGCTGGAGACACCATATATTTT; j_call: TRBJ1-3; clone_size: .; d_call: .; v_call: TRBV2
cdr3_aa: CSAPDVVGGETQYF; cdr3_nt: TGCAGTGCCCCTGACGTAGTAGGAGGGGAGACCCAGTACTTC; j_call: TRBJ2-5; clone_size: many; d_call: .; v_call: TRBV20-1
cdr3_aa: CASCWGVGNSPLHF; cdr3_nt: TGTGCCAGCTGTTGGGGGGTAGGTAATTCACCCCTCCACTTT; j_call: TRBJ1-6; clone_size: .; d_call: .; v_call: TRBV5-6
cdr3_aa: CASTSGTSGPSSYEQYF; cdr3_nt: TGTGCCAGCACCTCCGGGACTAGCGGGCCGAGCTCCTACGAGCAGTACTTC; j_call: TRBJ2-7; clone_size: many; d_call: TRBD2; v_call: TRBV28
cdr3_aa: CAYLDRNYGYTF; cdr3_nt: TGTGCCTACCTTGACAGAAACTATGGCTACACCTTC; j_call: TRBJ1-2; clone_size: many; d_call: .; v_call: TRBV30
cdr3_aa: CSASRLGGNEQFF; cdr3_nt: TGCAGTGCTAGTAGGCTAGGGGGGAATGAGCAGTTCTTC; j_call: TRBJ2-1; clone_size: few; d_call: .; v_call: TRBV20-1
cdr3_aa: CASSTARGAYNEQFF; cdr3_nt: TGTGCCAGCAGCACCGCCCGGGGGGCCTACAATGAGCAGTTCTTC; j_call: TRBJ2-1; clone_size: many; d_call: TRBD2; v_call: TRBV11-2
cdr3_aa: CASSQGASQETQYF; cdr3_nt: TGTGCCAGCAGCCAAGGGGCTAGCCAAGAGACCCAGTACTTC; j_call: TRBJ2-5; clone_size: few; d_call: .; v_call: TRBV3-1
cdr3_aa: CASSHAVSYEQYF; cdr3_nt: TGCGCCAGCAGCCACGCAGTGAGCTACGAGCAGTACTTC; j_call: TRBJ2-7; clone_size: .; d_call: .; v_call: TRBV4-1
cdr3_aa: CSVGRTTDTQYF; cdr3_nt: TGCAGCGTTGGGCGGACCACAGATACGCAGTATTTT; j_call: TRBJ2-3; clone_size: .; d_call: .; v_call: TRBV29-1
cdr3_aa: CASSRGLAGGPEQFF; cdr3_nt: TGTGCCAGCAGCCGAGGACTAGCGGGGGGGCCTGAGCAGTTCTTC; j_call: TRBJ2-1; clone_size: many; d_call: TRBD2; v_call: TRBV7-2
cdr3_aa: CASSGRGNEQFF; cdr3_nt: TGTGCCAGCAGCGGGCGAGGCAATGAGCAGTTCTTC; j_call: TRBJ2-1; clone_size: few; d_call: .; v_call: TRBV5-4
cdr3_aa: CSGRDRSLETQYF; cdr3_nt: TGCAGTGGACGGGACAGAAGCCTAGAGACCCAGTACTTC; j_call: TRBJ2-5; clone_size: many; d_call: TRBD1; v_call: TRBV20-1
cdr3_aa: CASSTDRGGTGELFF; cdr3_nt: TGTGCCAGCAGCACCGACAGGGGAGGGACCGGGGAGCTGTTTTTT; j_call: TRBJ2-2; clone_size: .; d_call: .; v_call: TRBV4-2
cdr3_aa: CASSQGGPYEQYF; cdr3_nt: TGCGCCAGCAGCCAAGGCGGGCCGTACGAGCAGTACTTC; j_call: TRBJ2-7; clone_size: .; d_call: .; v_call: TRBV4-1
cdr3_aa: CAISGGYRVDEQFF; cdr3_nt: TGTGCCATCAGTGGGGGCTACAGGGTAGATGAGCAGTTCTTC; j_call: TRBJ2-1; clone_size: .; d_call: .; v_call: TRBV10-3
cdr3_aa: CASSLVQEAEQFF; cdr3_nt: TGCGCCAGCAGCTTGGTGCAGGAGGCTGAGCAGTTCTTC; j_call: TRBJ2-1; clone_size: .; d_call: .; v_call: TRBV5-1
cdr3_aa: CASNRQPGGYGYTF; cdr3_nt: TGTGCCAGTAATCGGCAGCCCGGGGGCTATGGCTACACCTTC; j_call: TRBJ1-2; clone_size: many; d_call: .; v_call: TRBV19
cdr3_aa: CSADGGMNTEAFF; cdr3_nt: TGCAGTGCCGACGGAGGAATGAACACTGAAGCTTTCTTT; j_call: TRBJ1-1; clone_size: few; d_call: .; v_call: TRBV20-1
cdr3_aa: CASSAIALDGYTF; cdr3_nt: TGTGCCAGCAGTGCGATCGCCCTCGATGGCTACACCTTC; j_call: TRBJ1-2; clone_size: few; d_call: .; v_call: TRBV6-5
cdr3_aa: CSARLRRDPYSPLHF; cdr3_nt: TGCAGTGCTAGATTGAGACGGGACCCTTATTCTCCCCTCCACTTT; j_call: TRBJ1-6; clone_size: .; d_call: .; v_call: TRBV20-1
cdr3_aa: CASSFTGGEITDTQYF; cdr3_nt: TGTGCCAGCAGCTTCACGGGCGGGGAGATCACAGATACGCAGTATTTT; j_call: TRBJ2-3; clone_size: few; d_call: .; v_call: TRBV7-9
cdr3_aa: CATSDPGQGNTEAFF; cdr3_nt: TGTGCCACCAGTGATCCAGGACAGGGGAACACTGAAGCTTTCTTT; j_call: TRBJ1-1; clone_size: few; d_call: TRBD1; v_call: TRBV24-1
cdr3_aa: CASSRTGHSGEETQYF; cdr3_nt: TGTGCCAGCAGCCGAACGGGACACTCGGGAGAAGAGACCCAGTACTTC; j_call: TRBJ2-5; clone_size: .; d_call: .; v_call: TRBV2